This TCR beta chain was sequenced in a study of blood T cell repertoires in COVID-19. Study at large: Both acute and convalescent COVID-19 samples were obtained from the United States, Italy and Spain. PBMCs, B-cell-depleted T cells, or T cells were the source of the cDNA or gDNA that made up the material.

TCRdb's table, derived via immunoSEQ multiplex PCR, lists solely in-frame clones and lacks some. Among under 150,000 clones listed, more than 60% were seen once. The sample taken for sequencing was peripheral blood. This clonotype was sampled from a woman between 65 and 79 years old with acute or convalescent COVID-19.

CDR3 DNA: TGTGGGACGGGAGGAGACCCCTACGAGCAGTACTTC. Protein product: CGTGGDPYEQYF. This chain connects TRBV3-1 (or the pseudogene TRBV3-2) to TRBJ2-7, with 7 bases fitting TRBD2. Per germline, CDR1 LGHDT and CDR2 YNNKEL (reference sequence). CDR3 length equals 12 residues.